This T cell receptor beta chain originates from a study of shared clonotypes between healthy human individuals. In the study overall: The plates for each donor numbered three CD4 naive, three CD4 memory, two CD8 naive and one CD8 memory. Findings and caveats of the study: Non-shared clonotypes showed lower generation probabilities than clonotypes common to all four donors. A handful of donors shared approximately 5% of their naive CD4 clonotypes.

Naive CD8 cells were CD45RO-negative, positively selected for CCR7, excluding terminally differentiated effector memory CD45RA+ cells. CDR1 and CDR2 (germline): MNHEY, SMNVEV (reference sequence). V was clipped by 1 base and J by 5 bases, with 12 bases between them. The CDR3 consists of 14 residues. Comment on this clone: Its antigen remains unidentified.

At deep level, the assay was performed. The protocol was immunoSEQ multiplex PCR, while the TCRdb copy is restricted to in-frame clones and leaves out a portion. The sample shows roughly 590,000 clones, 95% to 96% of them seen only once. The genes are TRBV27 and TRBJ2-7; possibly TRBD2 for D (6 bases). This TCR came from a woman between 25 and 40 years old in good health. Sequencing used naive CD8+ T cells sorted from blood. CDR3 loop: CASSLLGGRDEQYF. CDR3 DNA sequence: TGTGCCAGCAGTTTATTGGGGGGACGCGACGAGCAGTACTTC.